This T cell receptor beta chain was identified during a study of tumor and adjacent non-tumor tissue in lung cancer. V lost 4 bases and J lost 7, with 14 bases in between. CDR1 and CDR2 from the germline V gene are SGHVS and FQNEAQ. This CDR3 is built from 14 residues. This sample's RNA came from whole unsorted tissue. This non-tumor lung sample came from over 3 cm beyond the tumor edge. In regard to this clonotype: A much bigger clone sits one base away, suggesting this may be a read error.

A modified ARM-PCR protocol with three rounds of nested PCR amplified TCRbeta. In TCRdb, the multiplex PCR reads were re-called with MiXCR into one record per CDR3 protein. The sample contains 50,000 to 70,000 distinct CDR3 sequences, 61% of which appear only once. The clonotype comes from a man aged 70 or older with non-small cell lung cancer. The rearrangement uses TRBV7-8 and TRBJ2-1; no clear D gene. Sequencing used distant non-tumor lung tissue. CDR3: CASSSGPTRNEQFF. DNA of the CDR3: TGTGCCAGCAGCTCCGGTCCTACCCGAAATGAGCAGTTCTTC.